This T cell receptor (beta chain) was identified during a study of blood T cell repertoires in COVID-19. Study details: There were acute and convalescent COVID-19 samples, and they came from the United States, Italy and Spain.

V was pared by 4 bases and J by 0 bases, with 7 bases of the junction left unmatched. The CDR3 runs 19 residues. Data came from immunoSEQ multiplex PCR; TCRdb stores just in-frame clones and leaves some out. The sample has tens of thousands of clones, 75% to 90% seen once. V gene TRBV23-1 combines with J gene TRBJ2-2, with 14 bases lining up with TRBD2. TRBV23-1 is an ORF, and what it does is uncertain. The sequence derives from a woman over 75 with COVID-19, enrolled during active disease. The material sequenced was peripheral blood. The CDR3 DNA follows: TGCGCCAGCAGTCGGACGACTAGCGGGAGGGCCGCGAACACCGGGGAGCTGTTTTTT. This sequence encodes CASSRTTSGRAANTGELFF.